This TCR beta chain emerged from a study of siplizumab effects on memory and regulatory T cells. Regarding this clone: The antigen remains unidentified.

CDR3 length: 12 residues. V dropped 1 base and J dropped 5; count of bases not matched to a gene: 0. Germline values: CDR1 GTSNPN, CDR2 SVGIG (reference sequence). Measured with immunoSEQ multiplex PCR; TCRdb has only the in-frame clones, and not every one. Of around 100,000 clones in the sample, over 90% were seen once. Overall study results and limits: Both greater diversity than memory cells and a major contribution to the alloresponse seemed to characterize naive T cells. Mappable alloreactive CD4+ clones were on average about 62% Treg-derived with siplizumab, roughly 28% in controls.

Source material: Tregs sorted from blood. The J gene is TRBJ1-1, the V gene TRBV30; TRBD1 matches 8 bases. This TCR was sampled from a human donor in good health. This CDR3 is CAWSDRGTEAFF. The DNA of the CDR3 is TGTGCCTGGAGTGACAGGGGGACTGAAGCTTTCTTT. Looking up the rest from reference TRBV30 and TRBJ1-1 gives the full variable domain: SQTIHQWPATLVQPVGSPLSLECTVEGTSNPNLYWYRQAAGRGLQLLFYSVGIGQISSEVPQNLSASRPQDRQFILSSKKLLLSDSGFYLCAWSDRGTEAFFGQGTRLTVV.